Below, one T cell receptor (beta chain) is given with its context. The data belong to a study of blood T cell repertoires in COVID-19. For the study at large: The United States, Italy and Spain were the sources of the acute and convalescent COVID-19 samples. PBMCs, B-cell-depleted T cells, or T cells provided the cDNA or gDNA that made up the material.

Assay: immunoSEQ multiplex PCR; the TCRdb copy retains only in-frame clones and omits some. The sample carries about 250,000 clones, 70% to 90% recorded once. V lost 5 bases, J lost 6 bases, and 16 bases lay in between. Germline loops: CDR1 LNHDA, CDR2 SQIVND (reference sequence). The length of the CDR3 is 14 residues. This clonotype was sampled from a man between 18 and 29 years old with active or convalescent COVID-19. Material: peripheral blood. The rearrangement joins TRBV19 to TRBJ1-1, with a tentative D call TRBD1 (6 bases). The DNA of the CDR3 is TGTGCCAGTAGTCCGGGGACAAAGCCTTCTGAAGCTTTCTTT. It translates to CASSPGTKPSEAFF.